The present TCR beta chain was sequenced within a study of blood T cells in healthy people across ages. This clonotype turned up a few times. The V segment lost 1 base and the J segment 8 bases; nucleotides outside the gene matches: 7. The CDR3 length is 15 residues. The germline gives CDR1 MNHEY, CDR2 SVGEGT. Combining a sample-barcoded 5' primer with a J-beta primer mix, a second PCR ran for roughly 7 to 11 cycles. TCRdb redid the calling of the 5' RACE reads with MiXCR, one entry per CDR3 protein. The sample includes approximately 900,000 distinct CDR3 sequences, 25% to 35% seen only once; the top ten take roughly 10%. This sample also belongs to another study, concerning T cells of mothers and their children.

The specimen sequenced was blood. V gene TRBV6-2 or TRBV6-3 combines with J gene TRBJ2-3, with TRBD2 matching over 9 bases. This receptor was taken from a woman aged 35 to 49 in good health. The CDR3, as DNA: TGTGCCAGCAGTTACTGCCGCGGGAGGGGATGTACGCAGTATTTT. Amino acid sequence: CASSYCRGRGCTQYF.